These T cell receptor beta chains were read from a single sample in a study of shared clonotypes between healthy human individuals. Repertoires were generated with immunoSEQ multiplex PCR, while TCRdb's copy carries only in-frame clones and drops some. The sample lists 400,000 to 600,000 clones, about 96% occurring once. Source material: naive CD4+ T cells sorted from blood. These receptors came from a woman in her twenties or thirties in good health. Each CDR3 is given without its conserved first and last residue.

v_gene,CDR3aa
TRBV5-1,ASSLQGTSGEKLF
TRBV15,ATSREGAQYEQY
TRBV19,ASSMTSRHTQY
TRBV6-1,ASMGQRNSYEQY
TRBV6-1,ASRGAGGRELF
TRBV19,ASTLQGFSGNTIY
TRBV6-5,ASSYTDRGVHEQY
TRBV10-3,AISEPTGTMNTEAF
TRBV7-9,ASSLGAGGTAEQY
TRBV5-1,ASHERTSSTEQY
TRBV30,AWRLVAGHNEQF
TRBV29-1,SVEQVENTEAF
TRBV6-1,ASRAGGAPLLLY
TRBV27,ATSPSEAPGANVLT
TRBV19,ASNSPGQGNYEQY
TRBV4-2,ASSLGVATNEKLF
TRBV28,ASSLGGGALWGEQY
TRBV27,ASSLWTGGKYEQY
TRBV2,ASSVAENTIY
TRBV6-5,ASSYSMNDVYEQY
TRBV6-5,ASSYSWANTEAF
TRBV10-2,ASIRTSGNTGELF
TRBV28,ASSEVDSRHRGGYT
TRBV2,ASGPTGETEAF
TRBV5-1,ASILRDLLYEQY
TRBV29-1,SVGTGDSSGNTIY
TRBV19,ASSIAGTAPNQPQH
TRBV5-1,ASSFVGVNEQY
TRBV7-2,ASSSGLAAQF
TRBV4-1,ASSQGLLRQSSTDTQY
TRBV18,ASSPRGSDTGELF
TRBV7-9,ASSPRTASGNTIY
TRBV2,ASTGGWSYEQY
TRBV5-6,ASSFQSYEQY
TRBV11-2,ASSWSRGANEQF
TRBV7-8,ASSSPTASLSGNTIY
TRBV7-9,ASSLTGGSGNIQY
TRBV19,ASSIAWVSETQY
TRBV5-1,ASSGDATSGNTIY
TRBV29-1,SVVNGLANEQY
TRBV4-1,ASSHWTSGEVEQF
TRBV19,ASRMDRGSTEAF
TRBV5-8,ASSLREPAYEQY
TRBV9,ASSAELGGPTEAF